This T cell receptor (beta chain) was profiled in a study of blood T cells in healthy people across ages. Whole-study findings and limits: Researchers report that TCR beta diversity correlated strongly with naive T cell percentage. Roughly linearly, TCR beta diversity per million T cells fell as age increased. Diversity figures based on one million T cells were deemed too low.

For this clonotype: Its antigen is unidentified.

The use of a sample-barcoded 5' primer and a J-beta primer mix characterized a second PCR of 7 to 11 cycles. Each CDR3 protein is one row after TCRdb ran MiXCR on the 5' RACE reads. The repertoire holds about 1,500,000 distinct CDR3 sequences, 25% to 30% seen once, with 7.7% in the top ten. Trimming stripped 5 bases from V and 2 bases from J, with 12 bases between. This CDR3 spans 13 amino acids. The V gene's germline CDR1 is DFQATT and CDR2 SNEGSKA (reference sequence). The chain employs TRBV20-1 and TRBJ1-2; unclear D gene. The sample taken for sequencing was blood. This clonotype originated in a woman in her thirties in good health. Here the CDR3 reads CSAPPSENYGYTF. CDR3 DNA sequence: TGCAGTGCTCCGCCGTCGGAAAACTATGGCTACACCTTC.